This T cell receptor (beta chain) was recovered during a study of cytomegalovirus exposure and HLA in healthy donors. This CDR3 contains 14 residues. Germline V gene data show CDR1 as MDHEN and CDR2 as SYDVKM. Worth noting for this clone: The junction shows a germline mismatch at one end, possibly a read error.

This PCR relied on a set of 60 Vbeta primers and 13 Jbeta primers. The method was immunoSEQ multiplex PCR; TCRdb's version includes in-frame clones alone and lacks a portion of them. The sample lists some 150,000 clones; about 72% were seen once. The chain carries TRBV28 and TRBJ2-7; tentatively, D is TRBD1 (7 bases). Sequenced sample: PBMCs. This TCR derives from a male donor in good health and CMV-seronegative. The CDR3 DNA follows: TGTGCCAGCAGCGGAGGGGGCGGCTCCCACGAGCAGTACTTC. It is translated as CASSGGGGSHEQYF.